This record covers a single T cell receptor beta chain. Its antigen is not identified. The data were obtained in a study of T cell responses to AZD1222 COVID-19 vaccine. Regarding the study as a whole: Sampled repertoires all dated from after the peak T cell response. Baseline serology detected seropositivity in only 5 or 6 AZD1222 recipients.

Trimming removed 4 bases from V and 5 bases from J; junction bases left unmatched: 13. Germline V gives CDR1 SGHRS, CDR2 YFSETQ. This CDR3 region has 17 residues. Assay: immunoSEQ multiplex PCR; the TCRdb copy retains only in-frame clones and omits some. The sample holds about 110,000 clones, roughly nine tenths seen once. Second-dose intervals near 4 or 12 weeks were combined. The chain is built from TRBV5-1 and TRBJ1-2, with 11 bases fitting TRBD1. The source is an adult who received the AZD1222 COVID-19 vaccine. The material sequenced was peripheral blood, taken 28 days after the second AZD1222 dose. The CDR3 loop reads CASSSDPGQGVEYGYTF. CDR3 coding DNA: TGCGCCAGCAGCAGCGATCCGGGACAGGGGGTAGAATATGGCTACACCTTC.